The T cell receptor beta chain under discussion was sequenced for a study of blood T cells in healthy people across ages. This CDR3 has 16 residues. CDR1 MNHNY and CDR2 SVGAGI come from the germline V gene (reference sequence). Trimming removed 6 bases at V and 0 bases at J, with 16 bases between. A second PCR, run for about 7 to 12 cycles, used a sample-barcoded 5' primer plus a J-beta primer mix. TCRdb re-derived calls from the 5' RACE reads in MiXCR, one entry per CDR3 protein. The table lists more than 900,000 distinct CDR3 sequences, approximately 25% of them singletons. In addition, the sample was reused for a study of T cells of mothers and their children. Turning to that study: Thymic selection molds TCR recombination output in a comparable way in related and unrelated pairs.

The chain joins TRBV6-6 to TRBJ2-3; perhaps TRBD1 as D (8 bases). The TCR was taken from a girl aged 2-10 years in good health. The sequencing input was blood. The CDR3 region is CASSLQGGGSTDTQYF. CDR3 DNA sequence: TGTGCCAGCAGCCTACAGGGGGGGGGGAGCACAGATACGCAGTATTTT.